The present T cell receptor beta chain was sequenced within a study of neurological immune-mediated disorders. Overall study context: Disease course was recorded as relapsing-remitting for around 31 and secondary progressive for about 8.5% of the roughly 34 multiple sclerosis patients. Findings and caveats of the study: In multiple sclerosis patients, the repertoire cluster was unrelated to clinical or MRI findings.

The output of every sequencing run exceeded 200 million TCR-beta sequences, derived from 15-18 subjects. Via MiXCR, TCRdb re-called the 5' RACE reads, giving one row per CDR3 protein. There are more than 45,000 distinct CDR3 sequences in the sample; 2% to 2.5% occur only once, and about 2.9% lies in the top ten. This clonotype showed up many times. Its antigen is unidentified. This clonotype was sampled from a man aged 45-65 years with multiple sclerosis. The sample comprised PBMCs.

Here the CDR3 DNA reads TGTGCCAGCAGTCCGCGCGGCAAACGGACCGCAAAGAATGAAAAACTGTTTTTT. Its protein product is CASSPRGKRTAKNEKLFF. The chain employs TRBV6-2 or TRBV6-3 and TRBJ1-4; unclear D gene. Germline CDR1 reads MNHEY; CDR2 reads SVGEGT. The CDR3 contains 18 residues. V shed 5 bases and J shed 5 bases, with 24 bases lying between them.